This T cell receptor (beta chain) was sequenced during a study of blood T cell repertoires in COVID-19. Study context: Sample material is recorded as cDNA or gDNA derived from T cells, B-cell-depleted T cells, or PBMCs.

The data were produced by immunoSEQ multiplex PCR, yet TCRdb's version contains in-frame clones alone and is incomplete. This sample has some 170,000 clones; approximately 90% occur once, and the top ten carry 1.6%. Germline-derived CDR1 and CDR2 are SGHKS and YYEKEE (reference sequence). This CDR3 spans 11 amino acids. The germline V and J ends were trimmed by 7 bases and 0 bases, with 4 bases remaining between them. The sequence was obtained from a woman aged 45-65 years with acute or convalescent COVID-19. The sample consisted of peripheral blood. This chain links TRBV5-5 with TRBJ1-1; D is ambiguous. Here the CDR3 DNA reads TGTGCCAGCTCTATGAACACTGAAGCTTTCTTT. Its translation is CASSMNTEAFF.